A single sample gave rise to the 32 T cell receptor beta chains below, sequenced in a study of T cell repertoires in cytomegalovirus infection. TCRdb reprocessed the reads via MiXCR and lists one record per CDR3 protein. The table includes some 920,000 distinct CDR3 sequences, 31% detected once. For these TCRs, the target antigens are not known. This material consisted of cultured CD8+ T cells from PBMCs, taken from culture after CMV antigen stimulation. These receptor sequences come from a human donor in good health (CMV status not recorded). Some clones in this sample may be carry-over from other donors' samples.

The chain couples TRBV28 to TRBJ2-2, with TRBD1 matching 7 bases. CDR1 and CDR2 (germline): MDHEN, SYDVKM. V lost 8 bases and J lost 0; bases outside the gene matches: 12. The CDR3 extends over 17 amino acids. DNA of the CDR3: TGTGCCAGCTCTTGGGAACCGGGACAGTCGAACACCGGGGAGCTGTTTTTT. Amino acids: CASSWEPGQSNTGELFF.

The table lists this clonotype with many counts. The chain links TRBV4-1 to TRBJ2-7; D uncertain. This CDR3 has 15 amino acids. The V gene lost 0 bases and the J gene lost 1 base, with 10 bases spanning the gap. Germline CDR1 is MGHRA and CDR2 is YSYEKL. The DNA of the CDR3 is TGCGCCAGCAGCCAAGAGCTCCTTATTTCCTACGAGCAGTACTTC. Translation: CASSQELLISYEQYF.

In this sample, this clonotype turned up a few times. J is TRBJ2-5 and V is TRBV5-8, with 7 positions matching TRBD1. Germline V gene data show CDR1 as SGHTS and CDR2 as YDEGEE. The CDR3 loop spans 15 amino acids. V was pared by 4 bases and J by 0 bases, with 6 bases of the junction left unmatched. The DNA for the CDR3 is TGTGCCAGCAGCCCTGGGACAGCGGACCAAGAGACCCAGTACTTC. This codes for CASSPGTADQETQYF.

This clonotype was counted a few times. CDR3 coding DNA: TGTGCCAGCAGCGAACAGGGGGCGTTAAGAGATACGCAGTATTTT. This gives the protein CASSEQGALRDTQYF. V is TRBV7-8 and J is TRBJ2-3, with 9 nucleotides matching TRBD1. After removal of 5 bases from V and 5 bases from J, the junction contained 8 bases not matched to a gene. Per the germline V gene, CDR1 is SGHVS and CDR2 is FQNEAQ. This CDR3 is 15 amino acids long.

This clonotype was counted only a few times. The chain recombines TRBV6-8 with TRBJ1-5; 7 bases are shared with TRBD1. J was trimmed by 4 bases and V by 3 bases; bases with no gene match: 6. This CDR3 comprises 15 residues. Germline loops: CDR1 MNHGY, CDR2 SAAAGT. CDR3 in amino acids: CASSYYRGVNQPQHF. DNA of the CDR3: TGTGCCAGCAGTTATTACAGGGGAGTTAATCAGCCCCAGCATTTT.

This clonotype was found many times. This chain joins TRBV7-2 and TRBJ2-1; 9 bases map to TRBD2. V lost 7 bases, J lost 0 bases, and 13 bases stayed unmatched. CDR3 size: 18 residues. Germline CDR1 and CDR2: SGHTA and FQGNSA. The CDR3 bases are TGTGCCAGCAACCTTGGGAGGTTAGCGGGGGACTCCTACAATGAGCAGTTCTTC. Its protein is CASNLGRLAGDSYNEQFF.

This clonotype was counted between two and nine times. The J gene is TRBJ1-1, the V gene TRBV6-5; D not resolved. The germline CDR1 and CDR2 sequences are MNHEY and SVGAGI. The CDR3 runs 14 residues. The V and J ends lost 6 bases and 5 bases respectively, with 16 bases between them. The CDR3 spells CASREISSETEAFF. CDR3 in DNA: TGTGCCAGCAGGGAAATCTCGTCCGAAACTGAAGCTTTCTTT.

The rearrangement joins TRBV7-4 to TRBJ2-1; 7 bases match TRBD2. Germline trimming cut 3 bases from V and 6 bases from J; bases unmatched to any gene: 14. CDR1 and CDR2 from the germline V gene are SGHVT and SQSDAQ. CDR3 length: 17 amino acids. CDR3 nucleotide sequence: TGTGCCAGCAGCTTCTCTACGAGCGGGGCAGCTCCCAATGAGCAGTTCTTC. Its translation is CASSFSTSGAAPNEQFF.

In this sample, this clonotype turned up a few times. The chain joins TRBV7-8 to TRBJ1-1; the D is unclear. The CDR3 loop spans 16 amino acids. Germline V gene lookup returns CDR1 SGHVS and CDR2 FQNEAQ. The ends were cut back, 1 base at V and 3 bases at J, with 15 bases in the middle. The CDR3 reads CASSLEEPNYYTEAFF. The CDR3 coding sequence is TGTGCCAGCAGCTTAGAGGAGCCAAATTACTACACTGAAGCTTTCTTT.

V gene TRBV20-1 combines with J gene TRBJ2-5; TRBD2 might be the D (6 bases). The V gene lost 4 bases and the J gene lost 7 bases, with 19 bases spanning the gap. The CDR3 length is 14 residues. In germline, CDR1 is DFQATT, CDR2 SNEGSKA (reference sequence). CDR3 coding DNA: TGCAGTGCTAAAAACCGGGACTCCTCCCGGACCCAGTACTTC. This translates into CSAKNRDSSRTQYF.

The V and J genes are TRBV24-1 and TRBJ2-1; 7 bases line up with TRBD1. Losses at the gene ends were 7 bases for V and 1 base for J; bases not matched to a gene: 6. Per the germline V gene, CDR1 is KGHDR and CDR2 is SFDVKD. The length of the CDR3 is 15 residues. In nucleotides, the CDR3 is TGTGCCACCAGCTTACAGGGGAGATCCTACAATGAGCAGTTCTTC. Residues: CATSLQGRSYNEQFF.

The chain is built from TRBV24-1 and TRBJ1-2; D not resolved. CDR1 and CDR2 (germline): KGHDR, SFDVKD. Trimming pared 3 bases from V and 5 bases from J, leaving 12 bases between. The CDR3 extends over 14 amino acids. The CDR3 region is CATSDPTRWYGYTF. In nucleotides, the CDR3 is TGTGCCACCAGTGATCCAACAAGGTGGTATGGCTACACCTTC.

This clonotype was picked up a small number of times. The chain couples TRBV27 to TRBJ2-7; 9 bases are shared with TRBD1. The J segment lost 3 bases and the V segment lost 4 bases, leaving 10 bases of the junction unmatched. CDR1 is MNHEY and CDR2 is SMNVEV in the germline V gene (reference sequence). The CDR3 totals 16 residues. CDR3 nucleotide sequence: TGTGCCAGCAGTTCCGGGACAGGGTTGGGATTCTACGAGCAGTACTTC. It translates to CASSSGTGLGFYEQYF.

The V call is TRBV6-2 or TRBV6-3, the J call TRBJ1-2; unclear D gene. V was pared by 1 base and J by 8 bases, with 14 bases between. This CDR3 comprises 14 residues. CDR1 and CDR2 from the germline V gene are MNHEY and SVGEGT. CDR3 loop: CASSYLERSGGYTF. The CDR3 DNA reads TGTGCCAGCAGTTACTTGGAAAGGAGTGGAGGCTACACCTTC.

The chain employs TRBV11-2 and TRBJ2-3; D unresolved. The CDR3 sequence is 16 residues long. Trimming shortened V by 0 bases and J by 2 bases, and 12 bases separated the two germline ends. The germline V gene encodes CDR1 SGHAT and CDR2 FQNNGV. CDR3 residues: CASSLELVAYTDTQYF. As DNA, the CDR3 is TGTGCCAGCAGCTTAGAGCTTGTGGCATACACAGATACGCAGTATTTT. The variable domain in full, with the rest retrieved from reference TRBV11-2 and TRBJ2-3, is EAGVAQSPRYKIIEKRQSVAFWCNPISGHATLYWYQQILGQGPKLLIQFQNNGVVDDSQLPKDRFSAERLKGVDSTLKIQPAKLEDSAVYLCASSLELVAYTDTQYFGPGTRLTVL.

This clonotype appeared a few times. This chain links TRBV4-1 with TRBJ2-7, with 11 bases aligning to TRBD1. V shed 1 base, J shed 6 bases, and the junction held 2 bases outside the gene matches. This CDR3 region has 14 residues. Per germline, CDR1 MGHRA and CDR2 YSYEKL. CDR3 DNA: TGCGCCAGCAGCCAAGGGGACAGGGGGTTCGAGCAGTACTTC. Translated, it gives CASSQGDRGFEQYF.

This clonotype was recorded many times. J is TRBJ2-1 and V is TRBV12-3 or TRBV12-4, with 7 bases that match TRBD2. With 3 bases clipped from V and 2 bases from J, the junction kept 1 base outside the gene matches. This CDR3 spans 14 amino acids. CDR3 protein: CASSLGGAYNEQFF. Written as DNA, the CDR3 is TGTGCCAGCAGTTTGGGGGGGGCCTACAATGAGCAGTTCTTC.

This rearrangement joins TRBV7-6 to TRBJ2-3, with 8 bases matching TRBD2. Unmatched junction bases numbered 10, after V lost 5 bases and J lost 0 bases. Germline CDR1 SGHVS, CDR2 FNYEAQ. This CDR3 has 17 amino acids. DNA of the CDR3: TGTGCCAGCAGCATAGGAGCGGGGGCCCTCAGCACAGATACGCAGTATTTT. This gives the protein CASSIGAGALSTDTQYF. The full variable domain, completed using reference TRBV7-6 and TRBJ2-3, is GAGVSQSPRYKVTKRGQDVALRCDPISGHVSLYWYRQALGQGPEFLTYFNYEAQQDKSGLPNDRFSAERPEGSISTLTIQRTEQRDSAMYRCASSIGAGALSTDTQYFGPGTRLTVL.

J is TRBJ2-2 and V is TRBV12-3 or TRBV12-4, with D possibly matching TRBD2 (6 bases). V shed 3 bases and J shed 5 bases, with 13 bases lying between them. The CDR3 extends over 15 amino acids. CDR3 residues: CASSFGGLVTGELFF. CDR3 nucleotides: TGTGCCAGCAGTTTCGGGGGTTTGGTGACCGGGGAGCTGTTTTTT.

This clonotype was detected many times. This rearrangement joins TRBV7-3 to TRBJ2-3; maybe TRBD1 (5 bases). Germline CDR1 is SGHTA and CDR2 is FQGTGA. CDR3 size: 14 residues. The V end lost 2 bases, the J end lost 4 bases, and 10 bases lay between the germline ends. In DNA, the CDR3 is TGTGCCAGCAGCTTACCAGGGTTGGCAGATACGCAGTATTTT. This translates into CASSLPGLADTQYF.

V gene TRBV6-6 combines with J gene TRBJ1-5; D is uncertain. Trimming removed 2 bases at V and 2 bases at J, with 16 bases between. Per the germline V gene, CDR1 is MNHNY and CDR2 is SVGAGI (reference sequence). The CDR3 sequence is 17 residues long. The DNA for the CDR3 is TGTGCCAGCAGTTACGGGGAGGGAGGTATGGGCAATCAGCCCCAGCATTTT. It yields the protein CASSYGEGGMGNQPQHF.

The CDR3 coding sequence is TGTGCCAGCAGTTTGGGACTAGCGGCCTACGAGCAGTACGTC. It is translated as CASSLGLAAYEQYV. The chain uses TRBV6-2 or TRBV6-3 and TRBJ2-7; the match to TRBD2 covers 11 bases. Germline values: CDR1 MNHEY, CDR2 SVGEGT. The CDR3 is 14 residues long. V lost 4 bases to trimming and J lost 2 bases; unmatched junction nucleotides: 1.

The CDR3 coding sequence is TGCGCCAGCAGCGACAGGTTTTCCTACTACACCTTC. Protein product: CASSDRFSYYTF. This rearrangement joins TRBV10-2 to TRBJ1-2, with D tentatively TRBD1 (6 bases). The V gene's germline CDR1 is WSHSY and CDR2 SAAADI. This CDR3 has 12 amino acids. V was cut by 6 bases and J by 10 bases, with 15 bases left in between.

The genes are TRBV19 and TRBJ2-5; the D gene could be TRBD1 or TRBD2 (5 bases each). V shed 5 bases and J shed 7 bases, with 17 bases lying between them. This CDR3 region has 14 residues. Germline V gene data show CDR1 as LNHDA and CDR2 as SQIVND (reference sequence). The CDR3 region is CASSPRDGTRTQYF. As DNA, the CDR3 is TGTGCCAGTAGTCCGAGGGACGGAACACGGACCCAGTACTTC.

Remarks on this clonotype: At one of its ends the junction is not consistent with the germline gene, which may arise from a read error. This chain connects TRBV7-9 to TRBJ2-7; TRBD1 matches 10 bases. CDR1 SEHNR and CDR2 FQNEAQ come from the germline V gene (reference sequence). The CDR3 covers 16 residues. CDR3 coding DNA: TGTGTCAGCACCGGTCAGCTAGGACAGGGGGCCTACGAGCAGTACTTC. Protein product: CVSTGQLGQGAYEQYF.

This clonotype was seen repeatedly, ten times or more. The chain carries TRBV7-3 and TRBJ2-1; the match to TRBD2 covers 11 bases. Germline lookup yields CDR1 SGHTA and CDR2 FQGTGA. The CDR3 consists of 15 residues. The V and J ends lost 2 bases and 7 bases, in that order; junction bases with no gene match: 4. The CDR3 protein is CASSLVAGGLNEQFF. The CDR3 DNA reads TGTGCCAGCAGCTTAGTAGCGGGGGGGCTAAATGAGCAGTTCTTC.

The table lists this clonotype with a count of one. The rearrangement uses TRBV12-3 or TRBV12-4 and TRBJ2-1, with TRBD1 matching over 8 bases. The CDR3 runs 21 residues. V lost 2 bases, J lost 2 bases, and 20 bases stayed unmatched. The CDR3 loop is CASSLPRTGMNDLIPYNEQFF. The CDR3 nucleotides read TGTGCCAGCAGTTTACCCCGGACAGGGATGAATGACCTGATTCCCTACAATGAGCAGTTCTTC.

In its sample, this clonotype was seen a few times. The chain links TRBV12-3 or TRBV12-4 to TRBJ1-1; a weak D match, TRBD1 (5 bases). Trimming took off 6 bases at V and 3 bases at J, with 14 bases between the two ends. The CDR3 runs to 14 residues. The CDR3: CASSSGLWDTEAFF. The CDR3 nucleotides are TGTGCCAGCAGCTCGGGACTCTGGGACACTGAAGCTTTCTTT.

This clonotype showed up just a few times. The CDR3 sequence: CASSLRALAGTDTQYF. CDR3 DNA sequence: TGTGCCAGCAGCTTAAGAGCGCTAGCGGGCACAGATACGCAGTATTTT. This chain joins TRBV7-8 and TRBJ2-3; 7 nucleotides line up with TRBD2. CDR1 SGHVS and CDR2 FQNEAQ come from the germline V gene. This CDR3 comprises 16 residues. J lost 1 base, V lost 2 bases, and 6 bases had no gene match.

CDR3 protein: CASRQDFFGYTF. The CDR3 nucleotides read TGTGCCAGTAGGCAGGATTTTTTTGGCTACACCTTC. This chain links TRBV19 with TRBJ1-2, with D uncertain. The germline CDR1 and CDR2 sequences are LNHDA and SQIVND (reference sequence). The CDR3 runs to 12 residues. V was shortened by 6 bases and J by 7 bases, with 12 bases between the two germline ends.

This clonotype was counted between two and nine times. At one end, the junction sequence differs from germline, possibly due to a read error. The J gene is TRBJ1-2, the V gene TRBV7-2, with D perhaps TRBD1 (5 bases). Germline loops: CDR1 SGHTA, CDR2 FQGNSA. This CDR3 is 11 amino acids long. CDR3 amino acids: CASSILTGQPF. CDR3 DNA sequence: TGTGCCAGCAGCATACTAACGGGGCAGCCGTTC. The whole variable domain, remainder taken from reference TRBV7-2 and TRBJ1-2, is GAGVSQSPSNKVTEKGKDVELRCDPISGHTALYWYRQSLGQGLEFLIYFQGNSAPDKSGLPSDRFSAERTGGSVSTLTIQRTQQEDSAVYLCASSILTGQPFGSGTRLTVV.

This clonotype was seen a handful of times. The rearrangement links TRBV7-8 to TRBJ2-4; D is uncertain. Per germline, CDR1 SGHVS and CDR2 FQNEAQ. This CDR3 is built from 17 residues. V gave up 2 bases and J gave up 2 bases, with 16 bases separating them. CDR3 residues: CASSLRPSGPTKNIQYF. DNA for the CDR3: TGTGCCAGCAGCTTAAGGCCCAGTGGCCCAACCAAAAACATTCAGTACTTC.